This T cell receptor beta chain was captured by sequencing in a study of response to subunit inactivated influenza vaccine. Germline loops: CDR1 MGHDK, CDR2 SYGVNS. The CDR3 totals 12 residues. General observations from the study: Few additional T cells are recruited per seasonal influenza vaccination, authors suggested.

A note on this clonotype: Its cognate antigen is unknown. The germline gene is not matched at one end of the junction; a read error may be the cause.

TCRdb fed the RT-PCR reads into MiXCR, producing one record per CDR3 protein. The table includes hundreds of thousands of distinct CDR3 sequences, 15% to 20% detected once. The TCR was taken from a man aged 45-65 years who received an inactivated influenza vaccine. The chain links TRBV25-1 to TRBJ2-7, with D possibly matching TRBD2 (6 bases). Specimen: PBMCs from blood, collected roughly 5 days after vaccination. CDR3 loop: CASSEWGVEHYF. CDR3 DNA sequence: TGTGCCAGCAGTGAATGGGGGGTCGAGCATTACTTC.